Shown below are 10 T cell receptor beta chains from a single sample sequenced in a study of T-cell reconstitution after alpha-beta-depleted transplantation in children. Library preparation (for TCRbeta) was performed with unique molecular identifiers. TCRdb reprocessed the PCR reads via MiXCR and lists one record per CDR3 protein. Of about 240,000 distinct CDR3 sequences in the sample, 25% were seen once. Source: PBMCs, taken before TCRalphabeta/CD19-depleted stem cell transplant. The receptors shown here come from a girl aged 2-15 years with Fanconi anemia, due to receive a stem cell transplant.

The genes are TRBV27 and TRBJ2-5; D call uncertain. Looked up from germline, CDR1 is MNHEY and CDR2 is SMNVEV (reference sequence). V shed 4 bases and J shed 4 bases, with 7 bases lying between them. The CDR3 spans 12 residues. CDR3 nucleotide sequence: TGTGCCAGCAGTTCCAGATTAGAGACCCAGTACTTC. It yields the protein CASSSRLETQYF.

This clonotype was recorded only once. V gene TRBV11-3 combines with J gene TRBJ2-2, with unresolved D. V lost 7 bases, J lost 6 bases, and 15 bases lay in between. The CDR3 runs 14 residues. CDR1 is SGHNT, CDR2 YENEEA, per germline. The CDR3 sequence: CASTLSSGSGELFF. CDR3 sequence (DNA): TGTGCCAGCACCCTGAGCTCGGGTTCCGGGGAGCTGTTTTTT.

The chain employs TRBV12-3 or TRBV12-4 and TRBJ2-2, with TRBD2 matching over 7 bases. This CDR3 has 16 residues. V was pared by 4 bases and J by 6 bases, with 11 bases of the junction left unmatched. The CDR3 spells CASSSPSGKGPGELFF. The CDR3 DNA follows: TGTGCCAGCAGTTCCCCCAGCGGGAAGGGGCCCGGGGAGCTGTTTTTT.

CDR3: CAISEEGIGNQPQHF. CDR3 bases: TGTGCCATCAGTGAGGAAGGCATCGGCAATCAGCCCCAGCATTTT. This chain joins TRBV10-3 and TRBJ1-5; D is uncertain. From germline, CDR1 is ENHRY and CDR2 SYGVKD. V was pared by 2 bases and J by 2 bases, with 10 bases between. CDR3 length equals 15 residues.

This clonotype was seen ten or more times. The chain has TRBV20-1 and TRBJ1-1; D remains unclear. Trimming shortened V by 2 bases and J by 1 base, and 8 bases separated the two germline ends. Germline V gene lookup returns CDR1 DFQATT and CDR2 SNEGSKA (reference sequence). The CDR3 totals 13 residues. CDR3 region: CSARSGRNTEAFF. The CDR3 region has the DNA TGCAGTGCTAGATCGGGGAGGAACACTGAAGCTTTCTTT.

The rearrangement links TRBV20-1 to TRBJ2-1, with a possible D match to TRBD2 (6 bases). CDR3 size: 11 residues. Per germline, CDR1 DFQATT and CDR2 SNEGSKA (reference sequence). Trimming removed 6 bases from V and 12 bases from J, with 15 bases in between. Here the CDR3 reads CSATSWGTQFF. CDR3 nucleotide sequence: TGCAGTGCCACTAGCTGGGGGACGCAGTTCTTC.

This clonotype was counted ten times or more. The gene calls are TRBV12-3 or TRBV12-4 and TRBJ1-3; D not resolved. Trimming removed 2 bases from V and 5 bases from J, with 7 bases in between. The length of the CDR3 is 13 residues. The CDR3, as DNA: TGTGCCAGCAGTTTAATGGGGAGAAACACCATATATTTT. It encodes CASSLMGRNTIYF.

Ten or more counts support this clonotype. The chain is built from TRBV20-1 and TRBJ2-3, with D tentatively TRBD2 (5 bases). Germline V gene sequence: CDR1 DFQATT, CDR2 SNEGSKA (reference sequence). V lost 1 base and J lost 3, with 14 bases in between. The CDR3 contains 15 residues. The DNA of the CDR3 is TGCAGTGCTAGAGTCCTTAGCGTGGGTACAGATACGCAGTATTTT. The encoded protein is CSARVLSVGTDTQYF.

This clonotype came up a few times. The chain is built from TRBV28 and TRBJ2-7; D tentatively reads TRBD1 or TRBD2 (5 bases each). V lost 1 base, J lost 4 bases, and 14 bases lay in between. There are 15 residues in the CDR3. Germline assignment: CDR1 MDHEN and CDR2 SYDVKM. CDR3 residues: CASSLSRDRTYEQYF. CDR3 sequence (DNA): TGTGCCAGCAGTTTATCCCGGGACCGTACGTACGAGCAGTACTTC.

V usage is TRBV29-1 and J usage is TRBJ1-2; TRBD1 agrees at 9 bases. The CDR3 covers 13 residues. The V gene's germline CDR1 is SQVTM and CDR2 ANQGSEA. V lost 2 bases to trimming and J lost 8 bases; unmatched junction nucleotides: 6. CDR3 DNA sequence: TGCAGCGTTGAAAGGGGACAGGGTGGAGGCTACACCTTC. Translated: CSVERGQGGGYTF.